Sequencing of this T cell receptor beta chain was carried out in a study of blood T cell repertoires in COVID-19. The authors' processing: Estimated nucleated cell counts came from reference gene primer amplification. Sequenced by immunoSEQ multiplex PCR; TCRdb stores in-frame clones only, minus some. The D gene and trimming were derived from the DNA, and the V and J assignments and clone size from that table. The sample lists just over 350,000 clones; 75% to 90% were seen once. The specimen sequenced was peripheral blood. This receptor was taken from a woman aged 55-69 years with COVID-19, enrolled during active disease.

CDR3 region: CASGWELGPKNTYEQYF. The CDR3 DNA reads TGTGCTAGTGGTTGGGAGCTCGGGCCAAAAAATACCTACGAGCAGTACTTC. This rearrangement joins TRBV12-5 to TRBJ2-7; D is perhaps TRBD2 (5 bases). Germline values: CDR1 LGHNT, CDR2 FRNRAP. The CDR3 runs 17 residues. Between the trimmed V and J ends, which lost 4 bases and 2 bases, there was a span of 21 bases.